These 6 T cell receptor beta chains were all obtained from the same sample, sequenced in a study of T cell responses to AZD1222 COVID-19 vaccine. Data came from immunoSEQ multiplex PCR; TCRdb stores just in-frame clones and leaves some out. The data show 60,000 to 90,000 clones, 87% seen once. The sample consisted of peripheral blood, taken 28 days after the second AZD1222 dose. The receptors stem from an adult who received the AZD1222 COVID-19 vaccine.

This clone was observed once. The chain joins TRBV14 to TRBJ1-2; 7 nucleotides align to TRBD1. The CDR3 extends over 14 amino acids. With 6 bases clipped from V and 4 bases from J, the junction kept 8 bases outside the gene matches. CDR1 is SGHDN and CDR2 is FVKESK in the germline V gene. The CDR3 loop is CASSPFQGVYGYTF. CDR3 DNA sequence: TGTGCCAGCAGTCCCTTTCAGGGGGTCTATGGCTACACCTTC.

CDR3 amino acids: CASSLNGRSNSPLHF. The DNA of the CDR3 is TGTGCCAGCAGCTTAAACGGCCGATCTAATTCACCCCTCCACTTT. The chain combines TRBV7-3 with TRBJ1-6; D not certain. Trimming shortened V by 1 base and J by 6 bases, and 10 bases separated the two germline ends. The CDR3 runs to 15 residues. The germline gives CDR1 SGHTA, CDR2 FQGTGA.

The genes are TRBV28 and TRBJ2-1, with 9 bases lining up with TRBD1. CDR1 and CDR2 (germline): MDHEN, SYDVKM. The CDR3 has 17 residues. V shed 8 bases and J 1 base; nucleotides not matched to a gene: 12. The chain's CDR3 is CASLGTGLLDSYNEQFF. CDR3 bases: TGTGCCAGCCTAGGGACAGGGCTGCTGGATTCCTACAATGAGCAGTTCTTC.

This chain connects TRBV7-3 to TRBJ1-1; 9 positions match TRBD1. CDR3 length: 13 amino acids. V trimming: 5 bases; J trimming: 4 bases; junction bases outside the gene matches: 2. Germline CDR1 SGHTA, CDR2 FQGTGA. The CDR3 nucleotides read TGTGCCAGCAGCCGGACAGGGGCCACTGAAGCTTTCTTT. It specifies CASSRTGATEAFF.

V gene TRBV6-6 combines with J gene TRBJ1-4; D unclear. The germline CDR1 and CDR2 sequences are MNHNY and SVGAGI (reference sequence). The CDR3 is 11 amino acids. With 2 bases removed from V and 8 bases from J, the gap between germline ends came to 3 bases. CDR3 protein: CASSYEEKLFF. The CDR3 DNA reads TGTGCCAGCAGTTACGAGGAAAAACTGTTTTTT.

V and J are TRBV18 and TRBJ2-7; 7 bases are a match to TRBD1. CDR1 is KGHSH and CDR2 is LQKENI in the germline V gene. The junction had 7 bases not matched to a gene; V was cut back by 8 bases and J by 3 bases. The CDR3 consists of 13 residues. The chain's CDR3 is CASRDGTVYEQYF. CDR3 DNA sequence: TGTGCCAGCCGGGACGGGACAGTCTACGAGCAGTACTTC. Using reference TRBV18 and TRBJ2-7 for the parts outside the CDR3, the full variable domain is NAGVMQNPRHLVRRRGQEARLRCSPMKGHSHVYWYRQLPEEGLKFMVYLQKENIIDESGMPKERFSAEFPKEGPSILRIQQVVRGDSAAYFCASRDGTVYEQYFGPGTRLTVT.